One sample yielded the 9 T cell receptor beta chains listed below, sequenced in a study of cytomegalovirus exposure and HLA in healthy donors. Primers for the PCR totalled 60 Vbeta and 13 Jbeta. Profiling relied on immunoSEQ multiplex PCR, and the TCRdb table lists in-frame clones only, not all of them. The repertoire holds about 72,000 clones, with 82% as singletons. The material sequenced was PBMCs. The receptors come from a man younger than 30 in good health and CMV-seronegative.

The genes are TRBV6-5 and TRBJ2-7; 10 bases map to TRBD1. The germline V gene has CDR1 MNHEY and CDR2 SVGAGI. This CDR3 has 11 residues. Trimming cost V 8 bases and J 5 bases; bases outside gene matches: 0. CDR3 loop: CASGTGDEQYF. The CDR3 nucleotides read TGTGCCAGCGGGACAGGGGACGAGCAGTACTTC.

J is TRBJ2-5 and V is TRBV6-6; 7 positions match TRBD1. The J call may be wrong; the DNA end is better matched by TRBJ2-7. Germline CDR1 is MNHNY and CDR2 is SVGAGI (reference sequence). The CDR3 covers 15 residues. The CDR3 region has the DNA TGTGCCAGCAGTTACCTTTCGGGACAGTCCTACGAGCAGTACTTC. Translation: CASSYLSGQSYEQYF.

This clone came up once. The rearrangement links TRBV4-1 to TRBJ1-1; the D is unclear. V lost 0 bases and J lost 0, with 14 bases in between. CDR3 length equals 17 residues. Germline CDR1 and CDR2: MGHRA and YSYEKL. Here the CDR3 reads CASSQDRGSYMNTEAFF. In DNA, the CDR3 is TGCGCCAGCAGCCAAGATCGCGGCAGTTACATGAACACTGAAGCTTTCTTT.

J is TRBJ2-1 and V is TRBV7-2; 9 bases agree with TRBD1. The CDR3 covers 14 residues. The V gene's germline CDR1 is SGHTA and CDR2 FQGNSA. The V gene end was trimmed by 1 base and the J gene end by 8 bases; junction bases not matched to a gene: 3. The CDR3, as DNA: TGTGCCAGCAGCTTAGACAGGGGGCCCTATGAGCAGTTCTTC. This encodes CASSLDRGPYEQFF.

The rearrangement links TRBV29-1 to TRBJ1-2; 11 bases map to TRBD1. The CDR3 contains 15 residues. CDR1 and CDR2 (germline): SQVTM, ANQGSEA. V gave up 7 bases and J gave up 0 bases; unmatched junction bases: 7. CDR3: CSAWTGGSANYGYTF. In DNA form, the CDR3 reads TGCAGCGCCTGGACAGGGGGCTCGGCTAACTATGGCTACACCTTC.

This clone was recorded once. The chain carries TRBV29-1 and TRBJ2-2, with 9 positions matching TRBD2. This CDR3 is 15 amino acids long. The J segment lost 7 bases and the V segment lost 5 bases, leaving 11 bases of the junction unmatched. Looked up from germline, CDR1 is SQVTM and CDR2 is ANQGSEA. CDR3 nucleotides: TGCAGCGTTAGGAGGGGACTAGCTGAAGTCGGGGAGCTGTTTTTT. Translation gives CSVRRGLAEVGELFF.

The chain uses TRBV7-2 and TRBJ1-6, with D possibly being TRBD1 (5 bases). V shed 4 bases and J shed 8 bases, with 18 bases lying between them. The CDR3 contains 16 residues. The germline CDR1 and CDR2 sequences are SGHTA and FQGNSA. This chain's CDR3 is CASSSRTGPSDSPLHF. In nucleotides, the CDR3 is TGTGCCAGCAGCTCTCGTACAGGCCCCTCAGATTCACCCCTCCACTTT.

The chain joins TRBV7-9 to TRBJ2-7; 9 nucleotides align to TRBD1. The CDR3 length is 15 residues. V lost 3 bases to trimming and J lost 4 bases; unmatched junction nucleotides: 7. In germline, CDR1 is SEHNR, CDR2 FQNEAQ (reference sequence). The CDR3 DNA sequence: TGTGCCAGCAGCTTCAACCGGGACAGGGCGTACGAGCAGTACTTC. This encodes CASSFNRDRAYEQYF. The full variable domain, in which reference TRBV7-9 and TRBJ2-7 provide the parts outside the CDR3, is DTGVSQNPRHKITKRGQNVTFRCDPISEHNRLYWYRQTLGQGPEFLTYFQNEAQLEKSRLLSDRFSAERPKGSFSTLEIQRTEQGDSAMYLCASSFNRDRAYEQYFGPGTRLTVT.

This chain connects TRBV6-5 to TRBJ2-6; D call uncertain. CDR3 length: 14 residues. V dropped 0 bases and J dropped 4 bases, with 4 bases sitting between them. Germline-derived CDR1 and CDR2 are MNHEY and SVGAGI. The CDR3 reads CASSYSTGANVLTF. Written as DNA, the CDR3 is TGTGCCAGCAGTTACTCGACAGGGGCCAACGTCCTGACTTTC.